This T cell receptor (beta chain) stems from a study of control samples from healthy donors and cancer patients. The table came from immunoSEQ multiplex PCR; TCRdb's copy has only in-frame clones and leaves some out. Its clone listing holds about 190,000 clones. The sample consisted of blood. The receptor comes from a woman aged 25 to 39 in good health.

The CDR3 loop reads CASSSQTSGAYNEQFF. The CDR3 DNA follows: TGTGCCAGCAGCTCACAGACTAGCGGGGCTTACAATGAGCAGTTCTTC. V and J are TRBV7-2 and TRBJ2-1, with 11 positions matching TRBD2. Germline CDR1 is SGHTA and CDR2 is FQGNSA. V shed 4 bases, J shed 4 bases, and the junction held 6 bases outside the gene matches. The CDR3 is 16 amino acids. The variable domain in full, with the rest retrieved from reference TRBV7-2 and TRBJ2-1, is GAGVSQSPSNKVTEKGKDVELRCDPISGHTALYWYRQSLGQGLEFLIYFQGNSAPDKSGLPSDRFSAERTGGSVSTLTIQRTQQEDSAVYLCASSSQTSGAYNEQFFGPGTRLTVL.